Described below is a single T cell receptor (beta chain) sequence and its context. Its antigen is unknown. No clone much larger than this one lies a single base away; base qualities are absent. The data originate from a study of chemoradiotherapy in HPV16-positive cancers (dated by TCRdb to 2021 to 2024). For the study in its entirety: Using functional T-cell assays on cells from a couple of HPV16-positive patients, the researchers defined candidate HPV-specific T-cell clones and common TCR motifs. The candidate HPV-specific TCRs and motifs were then tracked in TCR repertoires from about 93 patients with HPV-related cancers. The study asked whether T-cell immunity against the HPV oncoproteins E6 and E7 changes during chemoradiotherapy and whether it affects survival.

As encoded in the germline V gene, CDR1 is KGHSH while CDR2 is LQKENI. The junction shows trimming of 4 bases on V and 2 bases on J, plus 6 bases between the germline ends. Inclusive of the bounding cysteine and phenylalanine, the CDR3 is 13 residues long. The only DNA kept is the CDR3, 39 bases in frame from the first base. Because repertoires were sampled repeatedly during chemoradiotherapy, clonal expansion in the tumor microenvironment could be followed. Libraries were built with the immunoSEQ multiplex PCR assay. TCRdb mirrors the immuneACCESS table, restricted to in-frame sequences. Some clones are absent from its copies; in checked studies, under half trace to an unresolved V gene, and the reason for the others is unknown. This sample gives some 25,000 clones in total; around nine tenths of them show up just once. Clones ranked in the top ten supply roughly a fifth of the sample. Study-wide conclusions, independent of this receptor: Expansion of candidate HPV-specific clones and E7-related TCR motifs was observed in the tumor microenvironment during treatment, whereas no such expansion was observed for non-HPV-specific T cells. Among HPV16-positive patients, expansion of HPV-responsive T cells during chemoradiotherapy was associated with better recurrence-free survival. The functional definition of HPV-specific T cells was derived from only two HPV16-positive patients, and the survival association was reported for HPV16-positive patients.

The rearrangement combines TRBV18 with TRBJ1-5; no D gene is confidently identified. The TCR sequence derives from a human donor with HPV-associated anogenital cancer. Sequences were derived from blood, sampled from a patient who underwent chemoradiotherapy. The CDR3 loop reads CASSLDGNQPQHF. The nucleotide sequence reads as follows: TGTGCCAGCTCACTGGACGGCAATCAGCCCCAGCATTTT.